This T cell receptor beta chain was profiled in a study of cytomegalovirus exposure and HLA in healthy donors. Worth noting for this clone: The antigen remains undetermined.

Primers for the PCR totalled 60 Vbeta and 13 Jbeta. The protocol was immunoSEQ multiplex PCR, while the TCRdb copy is restricted to in-frame clones and leaves out a portion. Altogether fewer than 250,000 clones are present, over 80% being singletons, with the ten largest covering approximately 5.7%. Whole-study findings and limits: As a later analysis showed, a missense DCLRE1C variant was linked to trimming of TCR beta V- and J-genes.

CDR1 and CDR2 (germline): SGHDT, YYEEEE. CDR3 length: 13 amino acids. Trimming took off 7 bases at V and 11 bases at J, with 16 bases between the two ends. This TCR came from a man between 40 and 49 years old in good health and CMV-seropositive. V usage is TRBV5-6 and J usage is TRBJ1-6; no reliable D call. The source material was PBMCs. CDR3 protein: CASSGEGRAPLHF. CDR3 bases: TGTGCCAGCTCTGGAGAGGGTCGAGCACCCCTCCACTTT. The whole variable domain, remainder taken from reference TRBV5-6 and TRBJ1-6, is DAGVTQSPTHLIKTRGQQVTLRCSPKSGHDTVSWYQQALGQGPQFIFQYYEEEERQRGNFPDRFSGHQFPNYSSELNVNALLLGDSALYLCASSGEGRAPLHFGNGTRLTVT.